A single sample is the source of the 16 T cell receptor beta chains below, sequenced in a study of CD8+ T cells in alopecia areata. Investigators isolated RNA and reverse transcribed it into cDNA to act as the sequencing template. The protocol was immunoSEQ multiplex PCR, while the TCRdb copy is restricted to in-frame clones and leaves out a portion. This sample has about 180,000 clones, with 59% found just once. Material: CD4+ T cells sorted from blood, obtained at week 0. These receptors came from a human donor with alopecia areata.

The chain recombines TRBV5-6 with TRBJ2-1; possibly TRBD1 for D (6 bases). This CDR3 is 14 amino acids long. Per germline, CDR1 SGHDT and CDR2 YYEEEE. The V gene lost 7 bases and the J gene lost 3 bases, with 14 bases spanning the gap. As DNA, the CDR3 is TGTGCCAGCTCCCCCAGGACAGTCTACAATGAGCAGTTCTTC. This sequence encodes CASSPRTVYNEQFF.

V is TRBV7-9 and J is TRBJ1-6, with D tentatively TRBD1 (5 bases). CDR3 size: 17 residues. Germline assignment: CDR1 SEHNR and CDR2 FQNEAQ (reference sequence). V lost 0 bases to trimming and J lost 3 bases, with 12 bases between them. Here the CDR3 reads CASSLAWGSDYNSPLHF. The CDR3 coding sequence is TGTGCCAGCAGCTTAGCGTGGGGGTCGGACTATAATTCACCCCTCCACTTT.

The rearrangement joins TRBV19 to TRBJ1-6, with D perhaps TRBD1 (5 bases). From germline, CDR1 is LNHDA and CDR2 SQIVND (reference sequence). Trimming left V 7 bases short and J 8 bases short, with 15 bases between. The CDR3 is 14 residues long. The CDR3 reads CASTPDSSYSPLHF. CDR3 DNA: TGTGCCAGTACTCCCGACAGTAGTTATTCACCCCTCCACTTT. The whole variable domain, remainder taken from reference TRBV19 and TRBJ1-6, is DGGITQSPKYLFRKEGQNVTLSCEQNLNHDAMYWYRQDPGQGLRLIYYSQIVNDFQKGDIAEGYSVSREKKESFPLTVTSAQKNPTAFYLCASTPDSSYSPLHFGNGTRLTVT.

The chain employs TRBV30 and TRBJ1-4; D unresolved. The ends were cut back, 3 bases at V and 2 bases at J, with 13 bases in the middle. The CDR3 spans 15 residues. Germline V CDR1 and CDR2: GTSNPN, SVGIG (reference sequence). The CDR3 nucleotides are TGTGCCTGGAGCCCCCTAGAGGGTACTAATGAAAAACTGTTTTTT. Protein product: CAWSPLEGTNEKLFF.

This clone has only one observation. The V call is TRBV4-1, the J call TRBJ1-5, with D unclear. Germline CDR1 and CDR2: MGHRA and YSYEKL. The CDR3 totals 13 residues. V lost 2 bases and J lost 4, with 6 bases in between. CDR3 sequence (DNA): TGCGCCAGCAGCCAAAGGCTTAATCAGCCCCAGCATTTT. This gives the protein CASSQRLNQPQHF.

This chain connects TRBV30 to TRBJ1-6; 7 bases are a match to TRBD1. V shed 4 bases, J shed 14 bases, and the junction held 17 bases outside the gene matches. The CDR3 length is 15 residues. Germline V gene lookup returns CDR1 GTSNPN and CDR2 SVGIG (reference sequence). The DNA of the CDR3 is TGTGCCTGGACAAACCCGACAGGGCTTTACATCACCCTCCACTTT. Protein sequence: CAWTNPTGLYITLHF.

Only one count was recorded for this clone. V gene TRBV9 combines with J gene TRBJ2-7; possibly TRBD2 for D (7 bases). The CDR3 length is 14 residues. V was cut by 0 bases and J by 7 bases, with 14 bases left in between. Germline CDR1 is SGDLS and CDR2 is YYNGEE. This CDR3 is CASSVAPGGLEQYF. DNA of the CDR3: TGTGCCAGCAGCGTAGCCCCCGGGGGGCTGGAGCAGTACTTC. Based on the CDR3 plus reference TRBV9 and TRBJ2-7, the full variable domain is DSGVTQTPKHLITATGQRVTLRCSPRSGDLSVYWYQQSLDQGLQFLIQYYNGEERAKGNILERFSAQQFPDLHSELNLSSLELGDSALYFCASSVAPGGLEQYFGPGTRLTVT.

CDR3: CASSQPGVSMNTEAFF. CDR3 sequence (DNA): TGTGCCAGCAGCCAGCCGGGGGTTTCAATGAACACTGAAGCTTTCTTT. J is TRBJ1-1 and V is TRBV4-2; TRBD1 is a possible D gene (5 bases). The CDR3 loop spans 16 amino acids. Germline V gives CDR1 LGHNA, CDR2 YNFKEQ. V was shortened by 3 bases and J by 0 bases, with 14 bases between the two germline ends.

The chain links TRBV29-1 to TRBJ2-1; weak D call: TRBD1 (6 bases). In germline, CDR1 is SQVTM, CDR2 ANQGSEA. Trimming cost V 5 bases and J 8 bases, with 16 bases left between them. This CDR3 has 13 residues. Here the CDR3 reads CSVKRLGAYEQFF. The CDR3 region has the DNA TGCAGCGTTAAAAGGTTGGGGGCTTATGAGCAGTTCTTC.

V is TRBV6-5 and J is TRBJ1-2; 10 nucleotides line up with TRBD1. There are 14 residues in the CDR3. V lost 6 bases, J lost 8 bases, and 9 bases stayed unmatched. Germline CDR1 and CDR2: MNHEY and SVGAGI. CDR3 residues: CASSAGQGIGGYTF. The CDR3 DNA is TGTGCCAGCAGCGCGGGACAGGGGATTGGAGGCTACACCTTC.

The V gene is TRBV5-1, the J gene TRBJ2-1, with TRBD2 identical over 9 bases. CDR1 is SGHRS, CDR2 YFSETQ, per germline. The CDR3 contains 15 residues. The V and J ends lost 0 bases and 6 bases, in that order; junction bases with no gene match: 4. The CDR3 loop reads CASSLALAGFNEQFF. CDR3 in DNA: TGCGCCAGCAGCTTGGCTCTAGCGGGGTTCAATGAGCAGTTCTTC.

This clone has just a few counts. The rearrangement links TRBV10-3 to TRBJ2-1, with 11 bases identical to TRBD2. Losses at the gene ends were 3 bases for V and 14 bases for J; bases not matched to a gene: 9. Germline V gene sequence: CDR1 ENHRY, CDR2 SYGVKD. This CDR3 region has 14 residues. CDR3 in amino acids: CAISETDSGGEKFF. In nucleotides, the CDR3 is TGTGCCATCAGTGAAACCGATAGCGGGGGGGAAAAGTTCTTC.

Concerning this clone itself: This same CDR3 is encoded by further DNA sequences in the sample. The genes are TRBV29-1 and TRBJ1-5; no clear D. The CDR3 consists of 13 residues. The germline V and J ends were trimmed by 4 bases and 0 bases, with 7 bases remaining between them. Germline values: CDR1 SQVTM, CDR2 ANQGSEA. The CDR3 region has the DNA TGCAGCGTTGCGTCGGGTAGCAATCAGCCCCAGCATTTT. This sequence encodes CSVASGSNQPQHF.

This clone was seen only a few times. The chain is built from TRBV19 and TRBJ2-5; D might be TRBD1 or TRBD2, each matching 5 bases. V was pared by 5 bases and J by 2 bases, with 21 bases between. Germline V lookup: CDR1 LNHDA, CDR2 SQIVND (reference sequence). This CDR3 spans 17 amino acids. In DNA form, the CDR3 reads TGTGCCAGTAGTGCCAAATTCCGGGACCCAATACAAGAGACCCAGTACTTC. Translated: CASSAKFRDPIQETQYF.

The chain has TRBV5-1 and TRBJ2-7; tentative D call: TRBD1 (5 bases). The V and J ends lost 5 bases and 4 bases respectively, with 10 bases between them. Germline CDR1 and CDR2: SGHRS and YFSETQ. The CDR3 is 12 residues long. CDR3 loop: CASRPDSYEQYF. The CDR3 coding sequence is TGCGCCAGCAGACCAGACAGTTACGAGCAGTACTTC.

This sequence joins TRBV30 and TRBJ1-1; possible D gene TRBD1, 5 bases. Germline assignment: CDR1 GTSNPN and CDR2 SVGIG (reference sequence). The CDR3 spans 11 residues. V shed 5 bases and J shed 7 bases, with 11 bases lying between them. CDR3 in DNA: TGTGCCTGGGCCTCAGGGAGTGAAGCTTTCTTT. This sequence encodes CAWASGSEAFF. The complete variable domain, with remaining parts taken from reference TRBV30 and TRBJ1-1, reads SQTIHQWPATLVQPVGSPLSLECTVEGTSNPNLYWYRQAAGRGLQLLFYSVGIGQISSEVPQNLSASRPQDRQFILSSKKLLLSDSGFYLCAWASGSEAFFGQGTRLTVV.